Each of the 27 T cell receptor beta chains below was sequenced from the same sample in a study of T cell responses to AZD1222 COVID-19 vaccine. Sequencing was performed with immunoSEQ multiplex PCR; in TCRdb, only in-frame clones are kept and a portion is missing. The sample consists of approximately 91,000 clones, approximately 89% of them appearing once. Specimen: peripheral blood, collected 28 days after the second AZD1222 dose. The receptors were gathered from an adult who received the AZD1222 COVID-19 vaccine.

This sequence joins TRBV14 and TRBJ2-7; D is perhaps TRBD2 (6 bases). V was cut by 0 bases and J by 2 bases, with 11 bases left in between. The germline V gene has CDR1 SGHDN and CDR2 FVKESK. The CDR3 sequence is 15 residues long. CDR3 in amino acids: CASSQDFGLPYEQYF. CDR3 coding DNA: TGTGCCAGCAGCCAAGATTTCGGACTACCCTACGAGCAGTACTTC.

This clone has only a few counts. This chain joins TRBV2 and TRBJ2-7; D gene ambiguous. V was cut by 2 bases and J by 5 bases, with 4 bases left in between. CDR1 and CDR2 from the germline V gene are SNHLY and FYNNEI. The CDR3 length is 11 residues. In DNA, the CDR3 is TGTGCCAGCAGTGAATTCCACGAGCAGTACTTC. Translation: CASSEFHEQYF.

This clone is a singleton in its sample. CDR3 protein: CASSWSGQGVNQPQHF. The CDR3 nucleotides are TGTGCCAGCAGCTGGAGCGGCCAGGGGGTCAATCAGCCCCAGCATTTT. The chain links TRBV5-6 to TRBJ1-5; 7 nucleotides line up with TRBD1. The CDR3 is 16 residues long. V trimming: 3 bases; J trimming: 3 bases; junction bases outside the gene matches: 9. The germline V gene has CDR1 SGHDT and CDR2 YYEEEE.

Only a few counts were recorded for this clone. The CDR3 nucleotides read TGTGCCAGCGGACACACAGATACGCAGTATTTT. This translates into CASGHTDTQYF. The chain uses TRBV28 and TRBJ2-3; TRBD1 is a possible D gene (5 bases). In germline, CDR1 is MDHEN, CDR2 SYDVKM. CDR3 length: 11 residues. V lost 8 bases, J lost 2 bases, and 5 bases lay in between.

The chain joins TRBV19 to TRBJ2-5; 10 bases are a match to TRBD2. This CDR3 comprises 15 residues. Germline V CDR1 and CDR2: LNHDA, SQIVND (reference sequence). V lost 9 bases and J lost 7; bases outside the gene matches: 14. The CDR3 DNA is TGTGCCAGCATGGGGGCTAGCGGGAGCGGGGGGACCCAGTACTTC. Its protein is CASMGASGSGGTQYF.

The chain carries TRBV5-1 and TRBJ2-1, with D uncertain. Germline loops: CDR1 SGHRS, CDR2 YFSETQ. The ends were cut back, 1 base at V and 4 bases at J, with 6 bases in the middle. This CDR3 comprises 13 residues. As DNA, the CDR3 is TGCGCCAGCAGCTTGAATTATTACAATGAGCAGTTCTTC. This codes for CASSLNYYNEQFF.

Here the CDR3 reads CASSERAGEEQYF. The CDR3 DNA is TGTGCCAGCAGTGAACGGGCAGGGGAGGAGCAGTACTTC. The J gene is TRBJ2-7, the V gene TRBV2; the D gene is possibly TRBD1 (6 bases). CDR3 length equals 13 residues. Germline V gene lookup returns CDR1 SNHLY and CDR2 FYNNEI. The V and J ends lost 2 bases and 7 bases respectively, with 12 bases between them. Looking up the rest from reference TRBV2 and TRBJ2-7 gives the full variable domain: EPEVTQTPSHQVTQMGQEVILRCVPISNHLYFYWYRQILGQKVEFLVSFYNNEISEKSEIFDDQFSVERPDGSNFTLKIRSTKLEDSAMYFCASSERAGEEQYFGPGTRLTVT.

V usage is TRBV28 and J usage is TRBJ1-1; D may be TRBD1 (6 bases). This CDR3 has 11 amino acids. The germline CDR1 and CDR2 sequences are MDHEN and SYDVKM. Trimming removed 8 bases at V and 10 bases at J, with 14 bases between. This CDR3 reads CASGPGVRAFF. Here the CDR3 DNA reads TGTGCCAGCGGCCCAGGGGTGAGAGCTTTCTTT.

This rearrangement joins TRBV6-5 to TRBJ1-3; D gene uncertain. The V end was cut by 5 bases, the J end by 0 bases, with 8 bases between. The CDR3 spans 14 residues. Germline V gene data show CDR1 as MNHEY and CDR2 as SVGAGI. The CDR3 DNA follows: TGTGCCAGCAGTCCCGTTTACTCTGGAAACACCATATATTTT. It yields the protein CASSPVYSGNTIYF.

V usage is TRBV6-2 or TRBV6-3 and J usage is TRBJ2-3; unclear D gene. V was cut by 4 bases and J by 2 bases, with 19 bases left in between. Germline CDR1 MNHEY, CDR2 SVGEGT. There are 17 residues in the CDR3. Here the CDR3 reads CASSWAQVPGYTDTQYF. For the CDR3, the DNA is TGTGCCAGCAGTTGGGCCCAGGTCCCCGGCTACACAGATACGCAGTATTTT.

The rearrangement joins TRBV9 to TRBJ1-1; D ambiguous. The CDR3 has 15 amino acids. CDR1 and CDR2 (germline): SGDLS, YYNGEE. Deletions cut 0 bases from V and 2 bases from J, with 11 bases between. This CDR3 is CASSVAGGPNTEAFF. The CDR3, as DNA: TGTGCCAGCAGCGTAGCGGGAGGACCCAACACTGAAGCTTTCTTT.

This chain uses TRBV6-2 or TRBV6-3 with TRBJ1-5; D gene unclear. Trimming removed 1 base from V and 3 bases from J, with 10 bases in between. This CDR3 contains 15 residues. Looked up from germline, CDR1 is MNHEY and CDR2 is SVGEGT. CDR3 protein: CASSYWADLNQPQHF. CDR3 coding DNA: TGTGCCAGCAGTTACTGGGCAGACCTCAATCAGCCCCAGCATTTT.

The chain recombines TRBV11-3 with TRBJ1-5; 12 positions agree with TRBD1. The germline gives CDR1 SGHNT, CDR2 YENEEA. With V trimmed by 0 bases and J by 7 bases, 10 bases remained unmatched. CDR3 size: 18 residues. Here the CDR3 DNA reads TGTGCCAGCAGCTTAGATGATAGGGACAGGGGGCTATGGCAGCCCCAGCATTTT. It is translated as CASSLDDRDRGLWQPQHF. The whole variable domain, remainder taken from reference TRBV11-3 and TRBJ1-5, is EAGVVQSPRYKIIEKKQPVAFWCNPISGHNTLYWYLQNLGQGPELLIRYENEEAVDDSQLPKDRFSAERLKGVDSTLKIQPAELGDSAVYLCASSLDDRDRGLWQPQHFGDGTRLSIL.

The chain couples TRBV5-1 to TRBJ2-1; 9 nucleotides align to TRBD2. This CDR3 spans 16 amino acids. CDR1 and CDR2 (germline): SGHRS, YFSETQ. V lost 0 bases to trimming and J lost 8 bases; unmatched junction nucleotides: 9. Written as DNA, the CDR3 is TGCGCCAGCAGCTTGGCCAGCGGGAGGTATGGGGATGAGCAGTTCTTC. Its translation is CASSLASGRYGDEQFF. Full variable domain (outside the CDR3, taken from reference TRBV5-1 and TRBJ2-1): KAGVTQTPRYLIKTRGQQVTLSCSPISGHRSVSWYQQTPGQGLQFLFEYFSETQRNKGNFPGRFSGRQFSNSRSEMNVSTLELGDSALYLCASSLASGRYGDEQFFGPGTRLTVL.

The gene calls are TRBV7-9 and TRBJ1-2; D perhaps matches TRBD1 (5 bases). The CDR3 totals 13 residues. CDR1 SEHNR and CDR2 FQNEAQ come from the germline V gene (reference sequence). V lost 4 bases, J lost 1 base, and 7 bases lay in between. The CDR3 region has the DNA TGTGCCAGCAGCTCCCAGGGTAACTATGGCTACACCTTC. Amino acids: CASSSQGNYGYTF.

The CDR3, as DNA: TGCGCCAGCAGCTTGATACCCTCAGGGTCCCCCTACGAGCAGTACTTC. Translation: CASSLIPSGSPYEQYF. This chain links TRBV5-1 with TRBJ2-7, with D perhaps matching TRBD1 (5 bases). Germline CDR1 and CDR2: SGHRS and YFSETQ. V dropped 1 base and J dropped 2 bases, with 16 bases sitting between them. The CDR3 length is 16 residues.

The J gene is TRBJ1-6, the V gene TRBV5-6; 9 nucleotides line up with TRBD1. The CDR3 totals 15 residues. Germline lookup yields CDR1 SGHDT and CDR2 YYEEEE. Unmatched junction bases numbered 1, after V lost 0 bases and J lost 6 bases. The CDR3 region has the DNA TGTGCCAGCAGCTTGGCGGGACAGGGTAATTCACCCCTCCACTTT. Residues: CASSLAGQGNSPLHF.

The gene calls are TRBV2 and TRBJ1-6, with 9 nucleotides matching TRBD1. The CDR3 contains 13 residues. The V gene's germline CDR1 is SNHLY and CDR2 FYNNEI. J lost 6 bases, V lost 9 bases, and 3 bases had no gene match. CDR3 bases: TGTGCCAGTGTACAGGGGGCTAATTCACCCCTCCACTTT. This codes for CASVQGANSPLHF.

This clone was recorded once. The chain combines TRBV2 with TRBJ1-1, with TRBD1 matching over 12 bases. With 2 bases clipped from V and 3 bases from J, the junction kept 4 bases outside the gene matches. Germline assignment: CDR1 SNHLY and CDR2 FYNNEI. The CDR3 contains 16 residues. The CDR3 coding sequence is TGTGCCAGCAGTGAATACGGGACAGGGGGCTACACTGAAGCTTTCTTT. The encoded protein is CASSEYGTGGYTEAFF.

The chain uses TRBV10-3 and TRBJ1-6; TRBD1 agrees at 7 bases. Trimming took 0 bases from V and 5 from J; bases not matched to a gene: 7. The germline V gene has CDR1 ENHRY and CDR2 SYGVKD. The CDR3 totals 17 residues. The DNA for the CDR3 is TGTGCCATCAGTGAGTCAAGGGGGCTTTTCGATAATTCACCCCTCCACTTT. Translating gives CAISESRGLFDNSPLHF.

The genes are TRBV6-2 or TRBV6-3 and TRBJ1-1; D is undetermined. Per germline, CDR1 MNHEY and CDR2 SVGEGT. The V and J ends lost 0 bases and 1 base respectively, with 15 bases between them. This CDR3 comprises 17 residues. As DNA, the CDR3 is TGTGCCAGCAGTTACTCGATAGGGTCCCTGGGGAACACTGAAGCTTTCTTT. It translates to CASSYSIGSLGNTEAFF.

This clone has more than one count but fewer than ten. Here the CDR3 reads CASSQKRSPDRVVETQYF. DNA of the CDR3: TGTGCCAGCAGCCAGAAGAGGTCCCCGGACAGGGTGGTGGAGACCCAGTACTTC. The V call is TRBV14, the J call TRBJ2-5, with TRBD1 identical over 8 bases. This CDR3 spans 18 amino acids. CDR1 SGHDN and CDR2 FVKESK come from the germline V gene. V shed 3 bases, J shed 5 bases, and the junction held 17 bases outside the gene matches.

The genes are TRBV9 and TRBJ2-7; 7 bases are a match to TRBD1. This CDR3 contains 15 residues. With 0 bases clipped from V and 1 base from J, the junction kept 4 bases outside the gene matches. Per the germline V gene, CDR1 is SGDLS and CDR2 is YYNGEE. In DNA, the CDR3 is TGTGCCAGCAGCGTAGAAGGGGGCCATTCCTACGAGCAGTACTTC. Protein: CASSVEGGHSYEQYF.

The table lists this clone with a count of one. This chain joins TRBV5-1 and TRBJ2-3; no firm D call. The CDR3 length is 14 residues. The germline V gene encodes CDR1 SGHRS and CDR2 YFSETQ. The V end lost 3 bases, the J end lost 0 bases, and 8 bases lay between the germline ends. CDR3 amino acids: CASSSVPSTDTQYF. The CDR3 DNA reads TGCGCCAGCAGCTCAGTGCCTAGCACAGATACGCAGTATTTT.

About this clone itself: Sequence at one end of the junction differs from germline and may be a read error. This sequence joins TRBV5-1 and TRBJ1-2; possibly TRBD1 for D (5 bases). This CDR3 region has 11 residues. Germline V gives CDR1 SGHRS, CDR2 YFSETQ. The CDR3 loop is CANSRDRHYTF. In DNA form, the CDR3 reads TGCGCCAACAGCCGTGACAGACACTACACCTTC. Combining the CDR3 with reference TRBV5-1 and TRBJ1-2 gives the whole variable domain KAGVTQTPRYLIKTRGQQVTLSCSPISGHRSVSWYQQTPGQGLQFLFEYFSETQRNKGNFPGRFSGRQFSNSRSEMNVSTLELGDSALYLCANSRDRHYTFGSGTRLTVV.

The V gene is TRBV6-5, the J gene TRBJ2-1; 9 nucleotides line up with TRBD2. The ends lost 8 bases at V and 8 bases at J; junction bases unmatched: 10. Germline V gives CDR1 MNHEY, CDR2 SVGAGI. This CDR3 spans 14 amino acids. The CDR3 coding sequence is TGTGCCAGCGCTAGCGGGATGGGTGGCGATGAGCAGTTCTTC. This gives the protein CASASGMGGDEQFF.

The chain uses TRBV7-2 and TRBJ1-2, with no clear D. Trimming stripped 3 bases from V and 4 bases from J, with 6 bases between. The germline CDR1 and CDR2 sequences are SGHTA and FQGNSA. This CDR3 has 12 amino acids. This CDR3 is CASSFTGYGYTF. The CDR3 nucleotides read TGTGCCAGCAGCTTCACGGGCTATGGCTACACCTTC.